This T cell receptor (beta chain) was retrieved from a study of neoadjuvant anti-PD-1 for oral cavity cancer. The overall study: Most patients had three to four biweekly doses of 3 mg/kg nivolumab before resection. Patients without progression received a fourth nivolumab dose around day 43, then surgical resection on days 50-56.

Patients had newly diagnosed, untreated stage II-IVA oral cavity squamous cell carcinoma. The patients had HPV-negative, locally advanced oral cavity squamous cell carcinoma. Using immunoSEQ multiplex PCR, the repertoire was profiled, and TCRdb retains in-frame clones only, with some absent. The data contain 15,000 or so clones, about two thirds of them seen just once; the ten biggest clones take up about 2.2%. Trimming took 6 bases from V and 0 from J; bases not matched to a gene: 1. Germline V gene data show CDR1 as MNHEY and CDR2 as SVGAGI. This CDR3 spans 14 amino acids. The sequence came from a person aged 35 to 85 with oral cavity squamous cell carcinoma. The genes are TRBV6-5 and TRBJ1-1, with 10 positions matching TRBD1. Sequencing was performed on PBMCs, taken before nivolumab (anti-PD-1) treatment. CDR3 bases: TGTGCCAGCAGGGGACAGGGGATGAACACTGAAGCTTTCTTT. Translating it yields CASRGQGMNTEAFF.